These T cell receptor beta chains were read from a single sample in a study of Ad26.COV2.S vaccination and SARS-CoV-2 variants. The method was immunoSEQ multiplex PCR; TCRdb's version includes in-frame clones alone and lacks a portion of them. Of 400,000 to 450,000 clones listed, roughly 90% are singletons. The material sequenced was peripheral blood, taken in a trial of Ad26.COV2.S vaccine versus placebo. These receptors all stem from a person aged 18-65 years who received the Ad26.COV2.S COVID-19 vaccine or a placebo. Both conserved end residues are part of each CDR3. A D gene is named only where the DNA matches it firmly.

CDR3 protein,CDR3 length,D gene,V gene
CASSYRDNTYEQYF,14,NA,TRBV28
CASSLRGTANSPLHF,15,TRBD1,TRBV7-8
CASSNTGAYNEQFF,14,NA,TRBV6-5
CASSLAATVENNEQFF,16,NA,TRBV5-8
CARTPRRSGLVAEAFF,16,NA,TRBV21-1
CASSPGSVQGNTEAFF,16,NA,TRBV3-1/TRBV3-2
CATSDPPPERREETQYF,17,NA,TRBV24-1
CAWSGQGTLYNSPLHF,16,TRBD1,TRBV30
CASSIGTSGGTGELFF,16,TRBD2,TRBV7-6
CASRTEAGLRTEAFF,15,NA,TRBV7-2
CASSLWGRAEKLFF,14,NA,TRBV28
CASSTAAHETQYF,13,NA,TRBV19
CASSPSTGYPNSPLHF,16,TRBD1,TRBV3-1/TRBV3-2
CASSFQGFYTF,11,NA,TRBV5-5
CASSALAGGQPQHF,14,TRBD1,TRBV5-5
CASSYQTRNTEAFF,14,NA,TRBV6-5
CASSLSIATNEKLFF,15,NA,TRBV28
CSVRTDTQYF,10,NA,TRBV20-1
CASSLVGEADTQYF,14,NA,TRBV7-6
CASSYYGYEQYF,12,NA,TRBV6-5
CATSTGFSYEQYF,13,NA,TRBV15
CAISRAAYEQYF,12,NA,TRBV6-6
CASTQGYSNYGYTF,14,NA,TRBV2
CASSLGRTDTQYF,13,NA,TRBV5-5
CASSFISPGQGGEKLFF,17,TRBD1,TRBV5-1
CASSYSLGPDEKLFF,15,NA,TRBV6-5
CASSKSWDRGLGNSPLHF,18,TRBD1,TRBV2
CASSMVVPYEQYF,13,NA,TRBV28
CASSGRTGGREKLFF,15,TRBD1,TRBV4-1